The next 15 T cell receptor beta chains were all read from a single sample in a study of T cells after yellow fever vaccination. TCRdb redid the calling of the 5' RACE reads with MiXCR, one entry per CDR3 protein. The sample holds some 300,000 distinct CDR3 sequences; approximately 3.9% are singletons and the top ten take 23%. This specimen was PBMCs, taken on the day of the yellow fever booster vaccination. Source of these receptors: a man aged 18 to 30 who received the YFV17D yellow fever vaccine.

The table lists this clonotype with many counts. The genes are TRBV5-1 and TRBJ1-1; possibly TRBD1 for D (6 bases). Germline V gene data show CDR1 as SGHRS and CDR2 as YFSETQ. V gave up 3 bases and J gave up 4 bases, with 13 bases separating them. The CDR3 runs 14 residues. In DNA form, the CDR3 reads TGCGCCAGCAGCTCACAGGGAGGTGGCACTGAAGCTTTCTTT. Its translation: CASSSQGGGTEAFF.

This clonotype was recorded many times. V is TRBV12-3 or TRBV12-4 and J is TRBJ2-1, with D perhaps matching TRBD1 (5 bases). The germline V and J ends were trimmed by 6 bases and 8 bases, with 11 bases remaining between them. The CDR3 has 12 amino acids. In DNA, the CDR3 is TGTGCCAGCAGACAGGCTGGGGATGAGCAGTTCTTC. Amino acid sequence: CASRQAGDEQFF.

J is TRBJ2-1 and V is TRBV4-1; TRBD2 is a possible D gene (6 bases). The CDR3 has 12 residues. V was clipped by 4 bases and J by 9 bases, with 10 bases between them. Germline assignment: CDR1 MGHRA and CDR2 YSYEKL. Here the CDR3 DNA reads TGCGCCAGCAGCCGCGCGGAGGGTGAGCAGTTCTTC. Its translation is CASSRAEGEQFF.

This clonotype was detected a few times. The chain's CDR3 is CASSGGTGNLYNEQFF. The CDR3 region has the DNA TGTGCCAGCAGTGGGGGGACGGGAAATCTCTACAATGAGCAGTTCTTC. The V and J genes are TRBV12-3 or TRBV12-4 and TRBJ2-1; tentative D call: TRBD2 (6 bases). The CDR3 has 16 residues. The V end was cut by 5 bases, the J end by 3 bases, with 17 bases between.

This clonotype was recorded at least ten times. The chain links TRBV10-3 to TRBJ2-1; maybe TRBD2 (6 bases). Trimming took 8 bases from V and 3 from J, leaving 11 bases between them. Germline lookup yields CDR1 ENHRY and CDR2 SYGVKD. CDR3 length equals 13 residues. CDR3 bases: TGTGCCATCGCTAGGGGAGGCTACAATGAGCAGTTCTTC. This translates into CAIARGGYNEQFF.

In this sample, this clonotype turned up a few times. V and J are TRBV7-3 and TRBJ2-2, with 9 nucleotides matching TRBD1. Losses at the gene ends were 5 bases for V and 10 bases for J; bases not matched to a gene: 8. This CDR3 spans 14 amino acids. Germline CDR1 and CDR2: SGHTA and FQGTGA. The CDR3 DNA reads TGTGCCAGCAGCGCGCAGGGACAGGGCAAGGAGCTGTTTTTT. Its protein product is CASSAQGQGKELFF.

This clonotype was seen only a few times. The chain carries TRBV20-1 and TRBJ1-2; possibly TRBD1 for D (6 bases). The CDR3 totals 12 residues. Deletions cut 5 bases from V and 4 bases from J, with 11 bases between. Germline V gene lookup returns CDR1 DFQATT and CDR2 SNEGSKA (reference sequence). The CDR3 DNA reads as TGCAGTGCTCGTACAGGGACCTATGGCTACACCTTC. Its translation is CSARTGTYGYTF.

The gene calls are TRBV12-3 or TRBV12-4 and TRBJ2-7; 7 bases match TRBD2. The ends lost 3 bases at V and 4 bases at J; junction bases unmatched: 12. CDR3 length equals 16 residues. The CDR3 region is CASSLGGSGGLYEQYF. The CDR3, as DNA: TGTGCCAGCAGTTTGGGAGGGAGTGGTGGATTATACGAGCAGTACTTC.

This clonotype was recorded at least ten times. The V gene is TRBV7-9, the J gene TRBJ2-3; the D gene is possibly TRBD2 (6 bases). Deletions cut 4 bases from V and 4 bases from J, with 15 bases between. The CDR3 loop spans 15 amino acids. From germline, CDR1 is SEHNR and CDR2 FQNEAQ (reference sequence). In DNA form, the CDR3 reads TGTGCCAGCAGCTCCCCCTGGGGAGGATCAGATACGCAGTATTTT. Translating gives CASSSPWGGSDTQYF.

This clonotype was counted ten times or more. CDR3 sequence: CASSITPAAKNIQYF. As DNA, the CDR3 is TGTGCCAGCAGCATAACACCGGCAGCCAAAAACATTCAGTACTTC. The chain has TRBV6-5 and TRBJ2-4; D gene unclear. CDR3 length: 15 residues. Germline V gene lookup returns CDR1 MNHEY and CDR2 SVGAGI. V lost 6 bases, J lost 0 bases, and 12 bases lay in between.

This clonotype was counted only a few times. This rearrangement joins TRBV4-1 to TRBJ2-7; 9 positions match TRBD1. Germline CDR1 MGHRA, CDR2 YSYEKL. The J segment lost 2 bases and the V segment lost 1 base, leaving 9 bases of the junction unmatched. This CDR3 spans 17 amino acids. The CDR3 bases are TGCGCCAGCAGCCAAGGACCTCCCGGGACAGGGACCTACGAGCAGTACGTC. This encodes CASSQGPPGTGTYEQYV.

This clonotype came up many times. The rearrangement links TRBV5-6 to TRBJ2-1, with TRBD2 matching over 7 bases. Germline V gene sequence: CDR1 SGHDT, CDR2 YYEEEE. V gave up 6 bases and J gave up 8 bases; unmatched junction bases: 11. This CDR3 has 14 amino acids. The CDR3 coding sequence is TGTGCCAGCACCCTTGGGGCCGGGGGGTATGAGCAGTTCTTC. Amino acids: CASTLGAGGYEQFF.

This clonotype occurred many times. The chain is built from TRBV7-2 and TRBJ2-3; D uncertain. Trimming shortened V by 3 bases and J by 7 bases, and 8 bases separated the two germline ends. Germline V gene data show CDR1 as SGHTA and CDR2 as FQGNSA. The CDR3 extends over 12 amino acids. The CDR3 bases are TGTGCCAGCAGCTTGTCGACACATACGCAGTATTTT. Translation: CASSLSTHTQYF.

This clonotype was seen many times. The chain combines TRBV4-3 with TRBJ2-3; TRBD2 aligns across 10 bases. Trimming at V came to 1 base and at J to 6 bases, leaving 7 bases not matched to a gene. This CDR3 comprises 16 residues. Germline CDR1 and CDR2: LGHNA and YSLEER. The CDR3 region is CASSQGELAGSDTQYF. The DNA of the CDR3 is TGCGCCAGCAGCCAAGGAGAACTAGCGGGGTCCGATACGCAGTATTTT.

This clonotype appeared a few times. CDR3 coding DNA: TGTGCCAGCAGTTACCTAGCGGGGGGGACCTACGAGCAGTACTTC. Residues: CASSYLAGGTYEQYF. The rearrangement joins TRBV6-6 to TRBJ2-7; 12 bases agree with TRBD2. After removal of 2 bases from V and 2 bases from J, the junction contained 1 base not matched to a gene. From germline, CDR1 is MNHNY and CDR2 SVGAGI (reference sequence). CDR3 length equals 15 residues.